This record looks at one TCR beta chain sequence and its context. The antigen remains unidentified. Only in-frame clones appear in the TCRdb table, and some are missing; sequencing was by immunoSEQ multiplex PCR. The sample includes about 190,000 clones, about four fifths of them seen just once. This entry belongs to a study of cytomegalovirus exposure and HLA in healthy donors. Study at large: Per a later analysis, the approximately 600 first-cohort and more than 100 validation repertoires shared one platform.

Study outcomes and limitations: In vitro confirmation showed three CMV-associated chains to be CMV antigen specific. The listing of 150 to 200 TCR beta chains classed them as cytomegalovirus-associated.

The CDR3 runs to 14 residues. Germline values: CDR1 MDHEN, CDR2 SYDVKM. After removal of 2 bases from V and 4 bases from J, the junction contained 2 bases not matched to a gene. This rearrangement joins TRBV28 to TRBJ2-7, with 10 bases that match TRBD2. The source of this sequence is a man aged 18 to 30 in good health and CMV-seropositive. The specimen was PBMCs. Written as DNA, the CDR3 is TGTGCCAGCAGTTTACCTAGCGGGAGTTACGAGCAGTACTTC. It specifies CASSLPSGSYEQYF.